This T cell receptor (beta chain) was sequenced for a study of technical replicates of blood from several donors. The data were produced by immunoSEQ multiplex PCR, yet TCRdb's version contains in-frame clones alone and is incomplete. The sample has under 85,000 clones, 85% to 95% seen once; the top ten hold approximately 0.4%. The CDR3 spans 13 residues. Per the germline V gene, CDR1 is MNHEY and CDR2 is SMNVEV (reference sequence). The V end was cut by 6 bases, the J end by 0 bases, with 6 bases between. Sequencing used T cells isolated from PBMCs. The V call is TRBV27, the J call TRBJ1-5, with D unclear. The origin of this receptor is a human donor in good health. The chain's CDR3 is CASRGLSNQPQHF. In DNA form, the CDR3 reads TGTGCCAGCAGGGGCCTTAGCAATCAGCCCCAGCATTTT.